These 26 T cell receptor beta chains came from one sample sequenced in a study of shared clonotypes between healthy human individuals. Method: immunoSEQ multiplex PCR; TCRdb's copy keeps in-frame clones and lacks some. The sample shows approximately 400,000 clones, around 96% of them seen only once. Sample: memory CD8+ T cells sorted from blood. Subset indicated: CD45RO+ cells pooled with CCR7-negative TemRA cells. The receptors stem from a young man in good health.

V is TRBV5-1 and J is TRBJ2-1, with D tentatively TRBD2 (6 bases). Germline-derived CDR1 and CDR2 are SGHRS and YFSETQ. V shed 5 bases and J shed 4 bases, with 13 bases lying between them. This CDR3 region has 14 residues. The DNA for the CDR3 is TGCGCCAGCAGGCAGGGACTGTCTTACAATGAGCAGTTCTTC. It codes for CASRQGLSYNEQFF. The full variable domain, rest sourced from reference TRBV5-1 and TRBJ2-1, is KAGVTQTPRYLIKTRGQQVTLSCSPISGHRSVSWYQQTPGQGLQFLFEYFSETQRNKGNFPGRFSGRQFSNSRSEMNVSTLELGDSALYLCASRQGLSYNEQFFGPGTRLTVL.

This sequence joins TRBV6-5 and TRBJ1-6; weak D call: TRBD1 (6 bases). The length of the CDR3 is 16 residues. V was clipped by 2 bases and J by 6 bases, with 14 bases between them. From germline, CDR1 is MNHEY and CDR2 SVGAGI. The CDR3 bases are TGTGCCAGCAGTTACGGAGCTGGGGGGCCTAATTCACCCCTCCACTTT. Translating gives CASSYGAGGPNSPLHF.

The chain links TRBV10-3 to TRBJ2-7; 9 bases are shared with TRBD1. CDR1 is ENHRY and CDR2 is SYGVKD in the germline V gene. Losses at the gene ends were 9 bases for V and 5 bases for J; bases not matched to a gene: 5. This CDR3 is 12 amino acids long. CDR3 nucleotide sequence: TGTGCCATGAGGGACAGGGAGAACGAGCAGTACTTC. The encoded protein is CAMRDRENEQYF.

The CDR3: CASSVVGWEGWNIQYF. The CDR3 DNA reads TGTGCCAGCAGCGTAGTGGGGTGGGAGGGGTGGAACATTCAGTACTTC. The chain links TRBV9 to TRBJ2-4; 7 nucleotides agree with TRBD2. The V gene's germline CDR1 is SGDLS and CDR2 YYNGEE. The V gene end was trimmed by 0 bases and the J gene end by 7 bases; junction bases not matched to a gene: 10. This CDR3 region has 16 residues.

CDR3 sequence (DNA): TGTGCCAGCAGCTCGCGAAGGGGACTAGCGGTTACCAATGAGCAGTTCTTC. As protein: CASSSRRGLAVTNEQFF. The chain links TRBV7-2 to TRBJ2-1, with 11 bases lining up with TRBD2. The CDR3 contains 17 residues. V lost 4 bases, J lost 6 bases, and 11 bases stayed unmatched. Germline-derived CDR1 and CDR2 are SGHTA and FQGNSA.

The genes are TRBV5-1 and TRBJ1-1; D is unresolved. Looked up from germline, CDR1 is SGHRS and CDR2 is YFSETQ. This CDR3 region has 13 residues. V was shortened by 1 base and J by 2 bases, with 6 bases between the two germline ends. CDR3 sequence (DNA): TGCGCCAGCAGCTTGAACACAAACACTGAAGCTTTCTTT. Translation gives CASSLNTNTEAFF. Full variable domain (remainder filled in from reference TRBV5-1 and TRBJ1-1): KAGVTQTPRYLIKTRGQQVTLSCSPISGHRSVSWYQQTPGQGLQFLFEYFSETQRNKGNFPGRFSGRQFSNSRSEMNVSTLELGDSALYLCASSLNTNTEAFFGQGTRLTVV.

V is TRBV19 and J is TRBJ2-4; D is undetermined. The germline V gene encodes CDR1 LNHDA and CDR2 SQIVND (reference sequence). The ends were cut back, 3 bases at V and 9 bases at J, with 9 bases in the middle. The CDR3 runs 12 residues. CDR3 loop: CASSMVAGIQYF. CDR3 nucleotides: TGTGCCAGTAGTATGGTGGCAGGCATTCAGTACTTC.

V is TRBV28 and J is TRBJ1-5; D possibly corresponds to TRBD1 (5 bases). The ends were cut back, 0 bases at V and 2 bases at J, with 5 bases in the middle. In germline, CDR1 is MDHEN, CDR2 SYDVKM. The CDR3 is 14 amino acids. This chain's CDR3 is CASSLWGRNQPQHF. The DNA of the CDR3 is TGTGCCAGCAGTTTATGGGGGCGCAATCAGCCCCAGCATTTT.

The J gene is TRBJ2-6, the V gene TRBV30; D perhaps matches TRBD2 (6 bases). Looked up from germline, CDR1 is GTSNPN and CDR2 is SVGIG (reference sequence). There are 14 residues in the CDR3. Trimming removed 3 bases from V and 2 bases from J, with 8 bases in between. Written as DNA, the CDR3 is TGTGCCTGGAGAGGAGGGACTGGGGCCAACGTCCTGACTTTC. Residues: CAWRGGTGANVLTF.

This clone came up a few times. CDR3 protein: CASGATSGNTIYF. As DNA, the CDR3 is TGTGCCAGCGGGGCTACCTCTGGAAACACCATATATTTT. The V gene is TRBV5-5, the J gene TRBJ1-3; TRBD1 might be the D (5 bases). Germline lookup yields CDR1 SGHKS and CDR2 YYEKEE (reference sequence). V was trimmed by 7 bases and J by 0 bases, leaving 8 bases between them. The CDR3 totals 13 residues.

The chain recombines TRBV6-1 with TRBJ2-7; no reliable D call. CDR1 MNHNS and CDR2 SASEGT come from the germline V gene. V lost 8 bases and J lost 3, with 14 bases in between. The CDR3 consists of 13 residues. The CDR3 here is CASGEGPFYEQYF. As DNA, the CDR3 is TGTGCCAGCGGGGAAGGTCCTTTCTACGAGCAGTACTTC.

The chain joins TRBV6-1 to TRBJ2-3; 9 bases match TRBD1. The CDR3 consists of 15 residues. With 5 bases clipped from V and 3 bases from J, the junction kept 6 bases outside the gene matches. The V gene's germline CDR1 is MNHNS and CDR2 SASEGT. CDR3 DNA sequence: TGTGCCAGCAGTAATACAGGGGGCAGGACAGATACGCAGTATTTT. This encodes CASSNTGGRTDTQYF.

The V and J genes are TRBV6-1 and TRBJ2-7; D remains ambiguous. The CDR3 length is 14 residues. The germline V and J ends were trimmed by 6 bases and 2 bases, with 14 bases remaining between them. Germline V gene sequence: CDR1 MNHNS, CDR2 SASEGT. The DNA for the CDR3 is TGTGCCAGCAGACCCAACCCGTCCCCCTACGAGCAGTACTTC. Translated, it gives CASRPNPSPYEQYF.

This rearrangement joins TRBV5-4 to TRBJ1-1, with 7 bases lining up with TRBD1. Germline V gene data show CDR1 as SGHNT and CDR2 as YYREEE (reference sequence). V dropped 1 base and J dropped 4; count of bases not matched to a gene: 7. This CDR3 is built from 15 residues. The CDR3 DNA is TGTGCCAGCAGCTTGACCCAGGGGGAGGTCACTGAAGCTTTCTTT. Its protein product is CASSLTQGEVTEAFF.

Note on this clone: Other DNA sequences from this sample encode an identical CDR3 as well. V gene TRBV19 combines with J gene TRBJ2-1, with D possibly TRBD2 on 7 matching bases. Germline loops: CDR1 LNHDA, CDR2 SQIVND (reference sequence). V lost 2 bases, J lost 8 bases, and 10 bases lay in between. CDR3 size: 13 residues. The CDR3 DNA sequence: TGTGCCAGTAGTATAACAGGGAGGGATGAGCAGTTCTTC. Amino acid sequence: CASSITGRDEQFF.

The rearrangement joins TRBV14 to TRBJ2-1; 12 nucleotides match TRBD1. This CDR3 region has 15 residues. J gave up 5 bases and V 5 bases, and 4 bases lay outside the gene matches. Looked up from germline, CDR1 is SGHDN and CDR2 is FVKESK. The CDR3 bases are TGTGCCAGCAGCAAGGGACAGGGGGCCCACAATGAGCAGTTCTTC. Amino acids: CASSKGQGAHNEQFF. The complete variable domain, with remaining parts taken from reference TRBV14 and TRBJ2-1, reads EAGVTQFPSHSVIEKGQTVTLRCDPISGHDNLYWYRRVMGKEIKFLLHFVKESKQDESGMPNNRFLAERTGGTYSTLKVQPAELEDSGVYFCASSKGQGAHNEQFFGPGTRLTVL.

The CDR3 reads CASSSDGQGTGEQYF. CDR3 nucleotides: TGTGCCAGCAGTTCAGACGGACAGGGTACGGGTGAGCAGTACTTC. J is TRBJ2-7 and V is TRBV28; 8 bases match TRBD1. The CDR3 contains 15 residues. V shed 4 bases and J 7 bases; nucleotides not matched to a gene: 12. Germline loops: CDR1 MDHEN, CDR2 SYDVKM. The variable domain in full, with the rest retrieved from reference TRBV28 and TRBJ2-7, is DVKVTQSSRYLVKRTGEKVFLECVQDMDHENMFWYRQDPGLGLRLIYFSYDVKMKEKGDIPEGYSVSREKKERFSLILESASTNQTSMYLCASSSDGQGTGEQYFGPGTRLTVT.

The chain carries TRBV18 and TRBJ2-6; TRBD2 might be the D (6 bases). This CDR3 comprises 18 residues. The germline CDR1 and CDR2 sequences are KGHSH and LQKENI. Trimming pared 1 base from V and 0 bases from J, leaving 13 bases between. CDR3 bases: TGTGCCAGCTCACCACTCAGCGGGCAGAGCTCTGGGGCCAACGTCCTGACTTTC. Translating it yields CASSPLSGQSSGANVLTF.

This chain uses TRBV9 with TRBJ2-2; perhaps TRBD1 as D (5 bases). The CDR3 spans 14 residues. The V end was cut by 0 bases, the J end by 4 bases, with 7 bases between. Per the germline V gene, CDR1 is SGDLS and CDR2 is YYNGEE. The CDR3 DNA sequence: TGTGCCAGCAGCGTAGATAGGGGCACCGGGGAGCTGTTTTTT. Its translation is CASSVDRGTGELFF. The full variable domain, completed using reference TRBV9 and TRBJ2-2, is DSGVTQTPKHLITATGQRVTLRCSPRSGDLSVYWYQQSLDQGLQFLIQYYNGEERAKGNILERFSAQQFPDLHSELNLSSLELGDSALYFCASSVDRGTGELFFGEGSRLTVL.

The chain couples TRBV18 to TRBJ2-2; D call uncertain. The CDR3 is 15 amino acids. Germline V gives CDR1 KGHSH, CDR2 LQKENI. V lost 4 bases and J 1 base, leaving 10 bases between the germline ends. The CDR3 DNA reads TGTGCCAGCTCACTACAGCGAAGGAACACCGGGGAGCTGTTTTTT. This gives the protein CASSLQRRNTGELFF.

The chain combines TRBV11-2 with TRBJ2-5; 8 bases match TRBD1. Trimming removed 2 bases from V and 1 base from J; junction bases left unmatched: 12. This CDR3 has 18 residues. Germline values: CDR1 SGHAT, CDR2 FQNNGV. CDR3 nucleotides: TGTGCCAGCAGCTTAAGTAACCTCCGGACAGGGCCCCAAGAGACCCAGTACTTC. It is translated as CASSLSNLRTGPQETQYF.

This rearrangement joins TRBV12-5 to TRBJ2-3, with TRBD1 identical over 9 bases. CDR3 length: 14 amino acids. V lost 7 bases and J lost 1; bases outside the gene matches: 3. The germline gives CDR1 LGHNT, CDR2 FRNRAP. CDR3 nucleotides: TGTGCTAGTGCCTGGACAGGGGGCACAGATACGCAGTATTTT. This codes for CASAWTGGTDTQYF.

V gene TRBV14 combines with J gene TRBJ1-1; D is unclear. CDR1 is SGHDN and CDR2 is FVKESK in the germline V gene. CDR3 length: 13 amino acids. With 2 bases removed from V and 7 bases from J, the gap between germline ends came to 11 bases. CDR3 residues: CASSQYAELEAFF. As DNA, the CDR3 is TGTGCCAGCAGCCAATACGCGGAGCTTGAAGCTTTCTTT.

The genes are TRBV9 and TRBJ1-4; TRBD1 matches at 11 bases. Germline V gene sequence: CDR1 SGDLS, CDR2 YYNGEE. The CDR3 has 15 residues. The junction had 4 bases not matched to a gene; V was cut back by 3 bases and J by 6 bases. The CDR3, as DNA: TGTGCCAGCAGCGGGACAGGGGGCTGGGATGAAAAACTGTTTTTT. Its protein product is CASSGTGGWDEKLFF.

The chain employs TRBV7-6 and TRBJ1-2; weak D call: TRBD1 (6 bases). V lost 3 bases and J 1 base, leaving 9 bases between the germline ends. CDR1 is SGHVS and CDR2 is FNYEAQ in the germline V gene. This CDR3 is built from 14 residues. Here the CDR3 DNA reads TGTGCCAGCAGCTTGGGACATCTTAACTATGGCTACACCTTC. It is translated as CASSLGHLNYGYTF.

The chain employs TRBV4-1 and TRBJ2-3; D might be TRBD2 (5 bases). Trimming removed 0 bases at V and 0 bases at J, with 13 bases between. The CDR3 is made up of 17 amino acids. In germline, CDR1 is MGHRA, CDR2 YSYEKL. The CDR3 nucleotides are TGCGCCAGCAGCCAAGATTCTAGCAGACTTAGCACAGATACGCAGTATTTT. It encodes CASSQDSSRLSTDTQYF.